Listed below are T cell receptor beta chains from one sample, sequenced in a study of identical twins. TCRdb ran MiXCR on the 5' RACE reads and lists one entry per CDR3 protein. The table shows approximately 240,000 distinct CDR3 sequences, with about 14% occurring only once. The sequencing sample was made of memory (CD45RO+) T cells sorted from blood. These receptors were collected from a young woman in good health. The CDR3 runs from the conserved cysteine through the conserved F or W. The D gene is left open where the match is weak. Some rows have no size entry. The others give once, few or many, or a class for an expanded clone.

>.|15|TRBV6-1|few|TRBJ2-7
CASSQEQGSRLEQYF
TGTGCCAGCAGCCAAGAACAGGGAAGCCGCCTCGAGCAGTACTTC
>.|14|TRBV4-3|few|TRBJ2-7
CASSQERTSYEQYF
TGCGCCAGCAGCCAAGAACGGACCAGCTACGAGCAGTACTTC
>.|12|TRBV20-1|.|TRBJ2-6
CSARQGYNVLTF
TGCAGTGCTAGACAGGGGTATAACGTCCTGACTTTC
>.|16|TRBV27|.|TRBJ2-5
CASSLTGAWGSETQYF
TGTGCCAGCAGTTTAACTGGGGCCTGGGGGTCAGAGACCCAGTACTTC
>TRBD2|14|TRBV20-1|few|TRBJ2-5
CSATLAGVLKTQYF
TGCAGTGCTACCCTAGCGGGGGTGTTGAAGACCCAGTACTTC
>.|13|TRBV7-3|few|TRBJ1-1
CASSLSRRTEAFF
TGTGCCAGCAGCTTAAGCAGACGGACTGAAGCTTTCTTT
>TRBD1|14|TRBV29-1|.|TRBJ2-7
CSVIRTGSSYEQYF
TGCAGCGTCATACGGACAGGGAGCTCCTACGAGCAGTACTTC
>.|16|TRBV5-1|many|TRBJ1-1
CASSLAAGAWGTEAFF
TGCGCCAGCAGCTTGGCCGCAGGGGCATGGGGCACTGAAGCTTTCTTT
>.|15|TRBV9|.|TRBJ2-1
CASSVEPPLHNEQFF
TGTGCCAGCAGCGTAGAGCCCCCGCTTCACAATGAGCAGTTCTTC
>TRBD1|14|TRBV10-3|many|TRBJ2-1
CAMRSDRGMYEQFF
TGTGCCATGAGGTCGGACAGGGGGATGTATGAGCAGTTCTTC
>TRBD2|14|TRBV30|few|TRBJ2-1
CAWRGLAVSNEQFF
TGTGCCTGGAGGGGACTAGCGGTTAGCAATGAGCAGTTCTTC
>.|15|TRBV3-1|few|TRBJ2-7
CASSPAGDPKYEQYF
TGTGCCAGCAGCCCGGCTGGGGACCCTAAATACGAGCAGTACTTC
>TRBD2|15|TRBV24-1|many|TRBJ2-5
CATSENSGGQETQYF
TGTGCCACCAGTGAAAACAGCGGGGGGCAAGAGACCCAGTACTTC
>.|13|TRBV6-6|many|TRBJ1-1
CASTRAEGTEAFF
TGTGCCAGCACCCGAGCGGAGGGCACTGAAGCTTTCTTT
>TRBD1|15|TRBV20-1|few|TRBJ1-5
CSARVTGQGRQPQHF
TGCAGTGCTAGAGTTACGGGACAGGGACGTCAGCCCCAGCATTTT
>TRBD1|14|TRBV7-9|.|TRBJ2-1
CASKGQGLYNEQFF
TGTGCCAGCAAGGGACAGGGGCTTTACAATGAGCAGTTCTTC
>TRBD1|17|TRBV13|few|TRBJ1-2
CASSLLAGTGGFYGYTF
TGTGCCAGCAGCCTACTAGCCGGGACAGGGGGTTTCTATGGCTACACCTTC
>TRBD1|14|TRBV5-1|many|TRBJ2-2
CASSQGADTGELFF
TGCGCCAGCAGCCAGGGGGCTGACACCGGGGAGCTGTTTTTT